What follows are 18 T cell receptor beta chains derived from one specimen sequenced in a study of shared T cell receptors in the human thymus. TCRdb's table, derived via immunoSEQ multiplex PCR, lists solely in-frame clones and lacks some. In the table there are about 660,000 clones, about 89% of which are singletons. This sample also belongs to another study, concerning human thymus T cells.

The sequenced sample consisted of thymocytes. The receptors shown here come from a boy under two years old with a congenital heart defect.

The gene calls are TRBV7-8 and TRBJ2-3; 15 positions match TRBD2. The CDR3 covers 21 residues. CDR1 SGHVS and CDR2 FQNEAQ come from the germline V gene. After removal of 5 bases from V and 4 bases from J, the junction contained 19 bases not matched to a gene. The CDR3 reads CASSPQASVPGLAGGADTQYF. CDR3 nucleotide sequence: TGTGCCAGCAGCCCCCAGGCATCCGTACCGGGACTAGCGGGGGGAGCAGATACGCAGTATTTT.

The CDR3 region is CATTGGLTDTQYF. CDR3 nucleotide sequence: TGTGCCACCACCGGGGGGCTCACAGATACGCAGTATTTT. The chain is built from TRBV15 and TRBJ2-3; maybe TRBD2 (7 bases). V was shortened by 7 bases and J by 2 bases, with 10 bases between the two germline ends. The length of the CDR3 is 13 residues. Germline CDR1 reads LNHNV; CDR2 reads YYDKDF (reference sequence).

The rearrangement uses TRBV4-3 and TRBJ2-7; the D gene is possibly TRBD1 (6 bases). This CDR3 spans 15 amino acids. Germline assignment: CDR1 LGHNA and CDR2 YSLEER. V was pared by 1 base and J by 2 bases, with 12 bases between. This chain's CDR3 is CASSQVPGQTYEQYF. In DNA, the CDR3 is TGCGCCAGCAGCCAAGTCCCCGGACAGACCTACGAGCAGTACTTC.

The chain employs TRBV7-2 and TRBJ1-2; TRBD1 is a possible D gene (5 bases). Germline V gene lookup returns CDR1 SGHTA and CDR2 FQGNSA. This CDR3 region has 13 residues. Trimming removed 1 base at V and 6 bases at J, with 9 bases between. Here the CDR3 DNA reads TGTGCCAGCAGCTTAGACACCAGGGATGGCTACACCTTC. Translation: CASSLDTRDGYTF.

The V and J genes are TRBV29-1 and TRBJ2-4; D is perhaps TRBD2 (5 bases). This CDR3 contains 15 residues. V lost 6 bases and J lost 3, with 18 bases in between. The germline V gene encodes CDR1 SQVTM and CDR2 ANQGSEA. The CDR3 loop reads CSVFLLFGDKNIQYF. In DNA, the CDR3 is TGCAGCGTCTTCTTGCTCTTCGGGGACAAAAACATTCAGTACTTC.

The chain couples TRBV19 to TRBJ1-5; TRBD1 matches 8 bases. J lost 2 bases, V lost 6 bases, and 9 bases had no gene match. Per germline, CDR1 LNHDA and CDR2 SQIVND (reference sequence). The CDR3 runs to 16 residues. The CDR3 bases are TGTGCCAGTAGCAGGACAGGGTGGGATCGCAATCAGCCCCAGCATTTT. It is translated as CASSRTGWDRNQPQHF.

The V and J genes are TRBV11-2 and TRBJ1-1, with D unresolved. Germline CDR1 SGHAT, CDR2 FQNNGV. V lost 0 bases and J lost 1, with 6 bases in between. CDR3 length: 14 residues. CDR3 DNA: TGTGCCAGCAGCTTAGAAGCCGGGAACACTGAAGCTTTCTTT. Translating it yields CASSLEAGNTEAFF.

This clone was counted between two and nine times. The chain uses TRBV6-5 and TRBJ1-1; D not certain. V lost 8 bases and J lost 1, with 17 bases in between. The CDR3 length is 15 residues. CDR1 and CDR2 from the germline V gene are MNHEY and SVGAGI. The CDR3, as DNA: TGTGCCAGCGGGCCCCGCGTGATGACGAACACTGAAGCTTTCTTT. This gives the protein CASGPRVMTNTEAFF.

The CDR3 DNA is TGCGCCAGCAGCCAAGATTTGGAGTCGGGGTCCGAGCAGTACTTC. Amino acids: CASSQDLESGSEQYF. V and J are TRBV4-1 and TRBJ2-7; weak D call: TRBD2 (5 bases). The length of the CDR3 is 15 residues. Deletions cut 0 bases from V and 6 bases from J, with 15 bases between. Germline V gene lookup returns CDR1 MGHRA and CDR2 YSYEKL.

This CDR3 is CASSVVGQGFTDTQYF. The CDR3, as DNA: TGTGCCAGCAGCGTAGTCGGACAGGGATTCACAGATACGCAGTATTTT. The chain uses TRBV9 and TRBJ2-3; 8 nucleotides align to TRBD1. V dropped 0 bases and J dropped 2; count of bases not matched to a gene: 5. Germline-derived CDR1 and CDR2 are SGDLS and YYNGEE. The CDR3 is made up of 16 amino acids.

This chain joins TRBV5-4 and TRBJ1-1; 12 bases align to TRBD1. The germline V gene encodes CDR1 SGHNT and CDR2 YYREEE (reference sequence). The CDR3 contains 16 residues. J gave up 2 bases and V 0 bases, and 2 bases lay outside the gene matches. CDR3 loop: CASSLAGTGGNTEAFF. The CDR3 DNA reads as TGTGCCAGCAGCTTGGCCGGGACAGGGGGCAACACTGAAGCTTTCTTT.

V is TRBV18 and J is TRBJ1-1; TRBD1 aligns across 9 bases. The CDR3 spans 16 residues. Germline lookup yields CDR1 KGHSH and CDR2 LQKENI. J gave up 0 bases and V 3 bases, and 5 bases lay outside the gene matches. CDR3 loop: CASSPDRGRMNTEAFF. Written as DNA, the CDR3 is TGTGCCAGCTCACCGGACAGGGGCCGAATGAACACTGAAGCTTTCTTT.

The chain has TRBV28 and TRBJ1-5; 7 nucleotides align to TRBD1. Germline V gene lookup returns CDR1 MDHEN and CDR2 SYDVKM. The CDR3 is made up of 15 amino acids. The ends lost 5 bases at V and 2 bases at J; junction bases unmatched: 6. CDR3 DNA: TGTGCCAGCAGTCCCGACAGGGAGGGCAATCAGCCCCAGCATTTT. Encoded protein: CASSPDREGNQPQHF.

This chain links TRBV6-1 with TRBJ2-7; D is possibly TRBD1 (6 bases). This CDR3 spans 14 amino acids. Germline V gene data show CDR1 as MNHNS and CDR2 as SASEGT. Deletions cut 2 bases from V and 5 bases from J, with 13 bases between. In nucleotides, the CDR3 is TGTGCCAGCAGTGAAACAGGGAAACCCCACGAGCAGTACTTC. This translates into CASSETGKPHEQYF.

The chain uses TRBV7-2 and TRBJ2-7; a possible D gene is TRBD2 (6 bases). CDR1 and CDR2 from the germline V gene are SGHTA and FQGNSA. This CDR3 contains 16 residues. V gave up 5 bases and J gave up 3 bases, with 20 bases separating them. The CDR3 nucleotides are TGTGCCAGCAGCGTGGAGGGCGGGACTGAGAGCTACGAGCAGTACTTC. It translates to CASSVEGGTESYEQYF.

This chain uses TRBV2 with TRBJ2-7, with 7 bases matching TRBD1. This CDR3 is 16 amino acids long. Germline loops: CDR1 SNHLY, CDR2 FYNNEI. Trimming cost V 1 base and J 4 bases; bases outside gene matches: 10. The CDR3 loop reads CASSEGSGRGKYEQYF. The DNA of the CDR3 is TGTGCCAGCAGTGAAGGCTCCGGCAGGGGGAAGTACGAGCAGTACTTC.

This clone appeared once. The chain couples TRBV6-1 to TRBJ1-5, with unresolved D. The CDR3 length is 17 residues. Trimming removed 2 bases from V and 2 bases from J, with 16 bases in between. Germline-derived CDR1 and CDR2 are MNHNS and SASEGT. CDR3 sequence: CASSEKITSVGNQPQHF. CDR3 DNA: TGTGCCAGCAGTGAAAAAATCACTAGTGTCGGCAATCAGCCCCAGCATTTT.

The chain links TRBV5-5 to TRBJ1-5, with TRBD1 matching over 8 bases. CDR3 length: 17 amino acids. J was trimmed by 0 bases and V by 0 bases; bases with no gene match: 5. The germline CDR1 and CDR2 sequences are SGHKS and YYEKEE (reference sequence). CDR3 amino acids: CASSLGTGMYSNQPQHF. CDR3 sequence (DNA): TGTGCCAGCAGCTTGGGGACAGGGATGTATAGCAATCAGCCCCAGCATTTT.